This TCR beta chain derives from a study of response to subunit inactivated influenza vaccine. General study points: That few new T cells are recruited by each seasonal influenza vaccination was the authors' suggestion.

As concerns this clonotype: The antigen is unknown.

V lost 2 bases to trimming and J lost 2 bases, with 21 bases between them. Germline lookup yields CDR1 SQVTM and CDR2 ANQGSEA. The CDR3 is 17 residues long. TCRdb analysed the RT-PCR reads with MiXCR anew, one entry per CDR3 protein. This table has hundreds of thousands of distinct CDR3 sequences, 7.5% to 8.5% appearing once. This chain joins TRBV29-1 and TRBJ1-2, with D tentatively TRBD1 (5 bases). Specimen: PBMCs from blood, collected roughly 24 months after vaccination. The source of this sequence is a man between 50 and 69 years old who received an inactivated influenza vaccine. The CDR3 bases are TGCAGCGTTGAACCCCTCCCTTTGACAGCGCTGAACTATGGCTACACCTTC. Its translation: CSVEPLPLTALNYGYTF.